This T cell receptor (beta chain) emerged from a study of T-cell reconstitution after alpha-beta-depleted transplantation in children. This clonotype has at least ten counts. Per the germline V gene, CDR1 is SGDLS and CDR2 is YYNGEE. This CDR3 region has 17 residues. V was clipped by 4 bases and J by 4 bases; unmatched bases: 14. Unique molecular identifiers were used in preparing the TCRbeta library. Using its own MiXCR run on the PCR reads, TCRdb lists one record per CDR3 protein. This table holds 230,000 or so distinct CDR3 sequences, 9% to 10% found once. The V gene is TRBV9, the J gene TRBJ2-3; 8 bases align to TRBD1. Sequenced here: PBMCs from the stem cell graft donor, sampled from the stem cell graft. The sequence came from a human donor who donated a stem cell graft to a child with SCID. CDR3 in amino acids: CASSITGGTYSPDTQYF. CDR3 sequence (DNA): TGTGCCAGCAGCATAACAGGGGGTACTTACTCCCCAGATACGCAGTATTTT.